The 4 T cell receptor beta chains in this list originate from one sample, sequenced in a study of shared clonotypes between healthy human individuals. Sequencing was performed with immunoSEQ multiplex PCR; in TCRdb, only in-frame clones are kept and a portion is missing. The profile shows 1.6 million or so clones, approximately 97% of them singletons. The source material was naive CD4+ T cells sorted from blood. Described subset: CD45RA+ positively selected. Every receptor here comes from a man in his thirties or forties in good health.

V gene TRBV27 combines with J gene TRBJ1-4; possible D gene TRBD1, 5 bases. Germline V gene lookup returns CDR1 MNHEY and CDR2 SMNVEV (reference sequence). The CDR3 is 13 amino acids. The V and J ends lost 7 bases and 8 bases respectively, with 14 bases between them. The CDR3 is CASKTWGGEKLFF. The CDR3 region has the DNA TGTGCCAGCAAGACTTGGGGGGGAGAAAAACTGTTTTTT. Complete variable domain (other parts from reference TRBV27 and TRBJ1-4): EAQVTQNPRYLITVTGKKLTVTCSQNMNHEYMSWYRQDPGLGLRQIYYSMNVEVTDKGDVPEGYKVSRKEKRNFPLILESPSPNQTSLYFCASKTWGGEKLFFGSGTQLSVL.

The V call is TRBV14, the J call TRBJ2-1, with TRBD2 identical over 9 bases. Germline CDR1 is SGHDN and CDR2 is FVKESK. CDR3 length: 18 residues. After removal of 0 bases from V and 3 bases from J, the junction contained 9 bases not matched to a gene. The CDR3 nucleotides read TGTGCCAGCAGCCAAGACTTTAGCGGGAGTCCGGTCTACAATGAGCAGTTCTTC. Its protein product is CASSQDFSGSPVYNEQFF.

CDR3 sequence (DNA): TGTGCCAGCTCACCACCGAGTGCAAAGGGTCTTTACAATGAGCAGTTCTTC. Protein sequence: CASSPPSAKGLYNEQFF. The genes are TRBV18 and TRBJ2-1, with D unresolved. CDR1 and CDR2 (germline): KGHSH, LQKENI. The CDR3 is made up of 17 amino acids. The V gene lost 0 bases and the J gene lost 4 bases, with 16 bases spanning the gap.

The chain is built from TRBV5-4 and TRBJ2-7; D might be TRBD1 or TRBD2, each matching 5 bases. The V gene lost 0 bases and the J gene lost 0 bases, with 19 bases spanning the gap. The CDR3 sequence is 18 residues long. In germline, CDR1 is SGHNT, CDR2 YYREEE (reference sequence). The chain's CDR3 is CASSLAKGLALSSYEQYF. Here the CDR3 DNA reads TGTGCCAGCAGCTTGGCCAAGGGGCTAGCCTTGAGCTCCTACGAGCAGTACTTC.